The present TCR beta chain was sequenced within a study of cytomegalovirus exposure and HLA in healthy donors. The overall study: Later, an analysis reported that the roughly 120 validation repertoires had used the same platform as the roughly 660 first-cohort repertoires.

A roughly 120-subject validation cohort, separate from the approximately 670-subject first cohort, supplied the donors. Only in-frame clones appear in the TCRdb table, and some are missing; sequencing was by immunoSEQ multiplex PCR. Among 110,000 to 150,000 clones listed, 75% to 90% were seen once. Study results and caveats: In vitro assays verified that a few CMV-associated chains recognized CMV antigens specifically. The investigators catalogued some 160 TCR beta chains as cytomegalovirus-associated.

About this clone itself: Its target is unknown.

There are 17 residues in the CDR3. The V segment lost 3 bases and the J segment 3 bases; nucleotides outside the gene matches: 10. Germline lookup yields CDR1 SGHRS and CDR2 YFSETQ. The sequencing sample was made of PBMCs. This sequence joins TRBV5-1 and TRBJ2-2; the match to TRBD1 covers 8 bases. This sequence was found in a woman under 30 in good health and CMV-seropositive. The CDR3 protein is CASSSNPGQADTGELFF. The CDR3 DNA reads as TGCGCCAGCAGCTCCAATCCGGGACAGGCGGACACCGGGGAGCTGTTTTTT. The full variable domain, rest sourced from reference TRBV5-1 and TRBJ2-2, is KAGVTQTPRYLIKTRGQQVTLSCSPISGHRSVSWYQQTPGQGLQFLFEYFSETQRNKGNFPGRFSGRQFSNSRSEMNVSTLELGDSALYLCASSSNPGQADTGELFFGEGSRLTVL.